This T cell receptor (beta chain) was recovered during a study of somatic mutations in cytotoxic T cells in rheumatoid arthritis. Study context: Using a FACSAria II or Sony SH800, a portion of the V beta antibody-stained T-cell populations were flow-sorted at nearly 100% purity, and among those populations were V beta1+ cells that were then sequenced for TCRB.

Method: immunoSEQ multiplex PCR; TCRdb's copy keeps in-frame clones and lacks some. Among about 19,000 clones listed, approximately 80% were seen once. This CDR3 contains 15 residues. Germline-derived CDR1 and CDR2 are KGHSH and LQKENI. The V gene end was trimmed by 3 bases and the J gene end by 1 base; junction bases not matched to a gene: 5. This sequence was found in a woman aged 50 to 65 in good health. Source material: CD8+ T cells sorted from blood. The chain carries TRBV18 and TRBJ2-7; TRBD1 matches at 8 bases. The CDR3, as DNA: TGTGCCAGCTCACCCCAGGGGGCAGGGTCCTACGAGCAGTACTTC. This codes for CASSPQGAGSYEQYF.